This passage covers 27 T cell receptor beta chains from one sample sequenced in a study of blood T cell repertoires in COVID-19. The method was immunoSEQ multiplex PCR; TCRdb's version includes in-frame clones alone and lacks a portion of them. The data show 250,000 to 350,000 clones, just under 90% seen once. The specimen sequenced was peripheral blood. Source of these receptors: a woman in her fifties or sixties with COVID-19, enrolled during active disease.

The chain has TRBV5-1 and TRBJ2-1; 7 bases match TRBD2. This CDR3 has 16 residues. Germline V gene lookup returns CDR1 SGHRS and CDR2 YFSETQ. J was trimmed by 6 bases and V by 1 base; bases with no gene match: 10. In nucleotides, the CDR3 is TGCGCCAGCAGCTTGCCCTCTAGCGGATCTATCAATGAGCAGTTCTTC. Translated, it gives CASSLPSSGSINEQFF.

V and J are TRBV11-2 and TRBJ2-5; D might be TRBD1 (6 bases). CDR3 size: 15 residues. Germline V gives CDR1 SGHAT, CDR2 FQNNGV. V lost 4 bases, J lost 1 base, and 13 bases lay in between. The CDR3 sequence is CASSSTTGTQETQYF. The CDR3 DNA sequence: TGTGCCAGCAGCTCCACCACAGGGACCCAAGAGACCCAGTACTTC.

This chain's CDR3 is CSVGENTKNYGYTF. CDR3 DNA sequence: TGCAGCGTTGGCGAAAACACTAAAAACTATGGCTACACCTTC. The chain uses TRBV29-1 and TRBJ1-2; D unresolved. CDR1 and CDR2 (germline): SQVTM, ANQGSEA. Deletions cut 4 bases from V and 2 bases from J, with 14 bases between. There are 14 residues in the CDR3.

The V and J genes are TRBV27 and TRBJ2-1; TRBD2 aligns across 11 bases. There are 16 residues in the CDR3. CDR1 and CDR2 (germline): MNHEY, SMNVEV (reference sequence). J was trimmed by 0 bases and V by 3 bases; bases with no gene match: 1. CDR3 coding DNA: TGTGCCAGCAGTTTCACTAGCGGGAGCTCCTACAATGAGCAGTTCTTC. This sequence encodes CASSFTSGSSYNEQFF.

The chain joins TRBV28 to TRBJ2-3; D may be TRBD1 (5 bases). CDR1 MDHEN and CDR2 SYDVKM come from the germline V gene. Trimming pared 2 bases from V and 0 bases from J, leaving 6 bases between. This CDR3 spans 14 amino acids. The CDR3 DNA reads TGTGCCAGCAGTTTAAGACAGAGCACAGATACGCAGTATTTT. Translating it yields CASSLRQSTDTQYF. Full variable domain (missing parts from reference TRBV28 and TRBJ2-3): DVKVTQSSRYLVKRTGEKVFLECVQDMDHENMFWYRQDPGLGLRLIYFSYDVKMKEKGDIPEGYSVSREKKERFSLILESASTNQTSMYLCASSLRQSTDTQYFGPGTRLTVL.

The chain links TRBV15 to TRBJ2-1, with D possibly matching TRBD2 (6 bases). Germline V gene sequence: CDR1 LNHNV, CDR2 YYDKDF (reference sequence). Trimming shortened V by 3 bases and J by 5 bases, and 14 bases separated the two germline ends. The CDR3 loop spans 15 amino acids. CDR3 sequence: CATSSAGIGDNEQFF. CDR3 coding DNA: TGTGCCACCAGCAGCGCGGGGATCGGGGACAATGAGCAGTTCTTC.

The chain combines TRBV6-5 with TRBJ2-5; no firm D call. CDR1 and CDR2 from the germline V gene are MNHEY and SVGAGI. The CDR3 sequence is 12 residues long. Deletions cut 6 bases from V and 1 base from J, with 6 bases between. CDR3 sequence: CASRRSQETQYF. The CDR3 DNA is TGTGCCAGCAGACGGTCCCAAGAGACCCAGTACTTC.

V gene TRBV7-8 combines with J gene TRBJ1-1; 11 bases match TRBD1. Germline CDR1 and CDR2: SGHVS and FQNEAQ. The J segment lost 2 bases and the V segment lost 3 bases, leaving 8 bases of the junction unmatched. The CDR3 is 17 residues long. The CDR3 here is CASSFSWTGGGNTEAFF. CDR3 coding DNA: TGTGCCAGCAGCTTTTCGTGGACAGGGGGCGGAAACACTGAAGCTTTCTTT. Supplemented by reference TRBV7-8 and TRBJ1-1, the full variable domain reads GAGVSQSPRYKVAKRGQDVALRCDPISGHVSLFWYQQALGQGPEFLTYFQNEAQLDKSGLPSDRFFAERPEGSVSTLKIQRTQQEDSAVYLCASSFSWTGGGNTEAFFGQGTRLTVV.

This clone appeared a single time. The chain is built from TRBV21-1 and TRBJ1-5; TRBD1, the table's D call, was not compared with the DNA. TRBV21-1 is noted as a pseudogene. This CDR3 spans 13 amino acids. The CDR3 loop is CASTTGGDQPQHF. In DNA, the CDR3 is TGTGCCAGCACCACAGGGGGCGATCAGCCCCAGCATTTT.

The V call is TRBV6-4, the J call TRBJ2-1; 12 bases line up with TRBD1. The CDR3 is made up of 16 amino acids. The germline gives CDR1 MRHNA, CDR2 SNTAGT. V shed 6 bases and J 7 bases; nucleotides not matched to a gene: 10. This CDR3 is CASSLSGTGGRNEQFF. The CDR3 DNA reads as TGTGCCAGCAGCCTCTCCGGGACAGGGGGCCGGAATGAGCAGTTCTTC.

This chain joins TRBV19 and TRBJ2-3; tentatively, D is TRBD2 (6 bases). The CDR3 loop spans 15 amino acids. The V end lost 4 bases, the J end lost 3 bases, and 14 bases lay between the germline ends. The V gene's germline CDR1 is LNHDA and CDR2 SQIVND (reference sequence). CDR3 bases: TGTGCCAGTAGTACCCTCGGAGGGCCGACAGATACGCAGTATTTT. It yields the protein CASSTLGGPTDTQYF.

The gene calls are TRBV11-3 and TRBJ1-1; 7 bases are shared with TRBD1. This CDR3 region has 14 residues. Germline V gene sequence: CDR1 SGHNT, CDR2 YENEEA. Unmatched junction bases numbered 8, after V lost 5 bases and J lost 5 bases. In DNA, the CDR3 is TGTGCCAGCAGCCCCAGGGGGAGAGGGACTGAAGCTTTCTTT. It yields the protein CASSPRGRGTEAFF.

The chain recombines TRBV19 with TRBJ2-1, with 10 nucleotides matching TRBD2. CDR1 and CDR2 from the germline V gene are LNHDA and SQIVND (reference sequence). The CDR3 runs to 15 residues. Losses at the gene ends were 10 bases for V and 3 bases for J; bases not matched to a gene: 9. CDR3 coding DNA: TGTGCCACCATGGAGGGGACTAGCGTCTACAATGAGCAGTTCTTC. It yields the protein CATMEGTSVYNEQFF.

The chain employs TRBV29-1 and TRBJ2-7, with 10 bases lining up with TRBD1. CDR3 length: 19 residues. Germline loops: CDR1 SQVTM, CDR2 ANQGSEA. V lost 1 base, J lost 3 bases, and 18 bases stayed unmatched. The CDR3 protein is CSVEARGQGRIYQNYEQYF. The CDR3 DNA follows: TGCAGCGTTGAAGCCCGGGGACAGGGGCGGATATATCAAAACTACGAGCAGTACTTC.

This clone was picked up one time. The chain joins TRBV5-8 to TRBJ2-7; 7 bases line up with TRBD1. Germline assignment: CDR1 SGHTS and CDR2 YDEGEE. This CDR3 region has 15 residues. With 1 base clipped from V and 7 bases from J, the junction kept 11 bases outside the gene matches. The CDR3 nucleotides are TGTGCCAGCAGCTTGTATGGGACAGTACCCTGGGAGCAGTACTTC. Translation gives CASSLYGTVPWEQYF.

This clone was detected only a few times. This chain uses TRBV3-1 (or the pseudogene TRBV3-2) with TRBJ2-7; D is perhaps TRBD1 (5 bases). The V end lost 3 bases, the J end lost 0 bases, and 15 bases lay between the germline ends. The CDR3 contains 16 residues. CDR1 is LGHDT and CDR2 is YNNKEL in the germline V gene (reference sequence). This CDR3 is CASSQGSGSGSYEQYF. The CDR3 coding sequence is TGTGCCAGCAGCCAGGGGTCAGGGTCCGGCTCCTACGAGCAGTACTTC.

The chain is built from TRBV7-9 and TRBJ2-1, with 12 bases matching TRBD2. The CDR3 totals 15 residues. V shed 2 bases and J 7 bases; nucleotides not matched to a gene: 3. The germline CDR1 and CDR2 sequences are SEHNR and FQNEAQ (reference sequence). CDR3 residues: CASSLYTSGRNEQFF. CDR3 sequence (DNA): TGTGCCAGCAGCTTATATACTAGCGGGAGGAATGAGCAGTTCTTC.

The chain joins TRBV19 to TRBJ2-1; 9 positions agree with TRBD1. The CDR3 length is 14 residues. Germline loops: CDR1 LNHDA, CDR2 SQIVND (reference sequence). Unmatched junction bases numbered 2, after V lost 4 bases and J lost 4 bases. CDR3 nucleotide sequence: TGTGCCAGTAGTAGGGGACAGGGATACAATGAGCAGTTCTTC. It translates to CASSRGQGYNEQFF.

The chain uses TRBV2 and TRBJ2-1; 11 bases fit TRBD2. The CDR3 loop spans 17 amino acids. Germline V gene sequence: CDR1 SNHLY, CDR2 FYNNEI. Trimming cost V 2 bases and J 0 bases; bases outside gene matches: 3. CDR3 sequence reads: CASSEILAGVSYNEQFF. The CDR3 region has the DNA TGTGCCAGCAGTGAAATACTAGCGGGAGTCTCCTACAATGAGCAGTTCTTC.

The V and J genes are TRBV6-6 and TRBJ2-2; TRBD1 matches 8 bases. The CDR3 covers 16 residues. J was trimmed by 0 bases and V by 5 bases; bases with no gene match: 5. The V gene's germline CDR1 is MNHNY and CDR2 SVGAGI (reference sequence). In DNA, the CDR3 is TGTGCCAGCAGTCAGGTACAGGGGGCGAACACCGGGGAGCTGTTTTTT. It codes for CASSQVQGANTGELFF.

The chain has TRBV5-1 and TRBJ2-1, with 10 positions matching TRBD1. With 4 bases clipped from V and 2 bases from J, the junction kept 3 bases outside the gene matches. CDR3 length: 15 amino acids. Germline V gene sequence: CDR1 SGHRS, CDR2 YFSETQ. In DNA form, the CDR3 reads TGCGCCAGCAGCCCGGGACAGGGGACCTACAATGAGCAGTTCTTC. Its translation is CASSPGQGTYNEQFF.

The rearrangement uses TRBV12-3 or TRBV12-4 and TRBJ2-7; TRBD2 is a possible D gene (5 bases). Trimming removed 8 bases from V and 5 bases from J, with 10 bases in between. This CDR3 has 11 amino acids. The CDR3 nucleotides read TGTGCCAGCTCCCCCGGGAACGAGCAGTACTTC. This gives the protein CASSPGNEQYF.

This CDR3 reads CAISEFGTGPNEQYF. DNA for the CDR3: TGTGCCATCAGTGAGTTTGGGACAGGACCCAACGAGCAGTACTTC. V usage is TRBV10-3 and J usage is TRBJ2-7, with 8 bases fitting TRBD1. The V and J ends lost 1 base and 5 bases, in that order; junction bases with no gene match: 7. The germline gives CDR1 ENHRY, CDR2 SYGVKD. The CDR3 is made up of 15 amino acids.

The chain combines TRBV5-4 with TRBJ2-3, with TRBD1 matching over 8 bases. V lost 0 bases, J lost 4 bases, and 10 bases stayed unmatched. Germline V CDR1 and CDR2: SGHNT, YYREEE (reference sequence). This CDR3 is built from 17 residues. In nucleotides, the CDR3 is TGTGCCAGCAGCTTGGTGGGCAGGGGGCCCCTCTCAGATACGCAGTATTTT. Protein: CASSLVGRGPLSDTQYF.

The CDR3 reads CATSDSTGYYYEQYF. CDR3 bases: TGTGCCACCAGTGATTCCACCGGATACTACTACGAGCAGTACTTC. The rearrangement links TRBV24-1 to TRBJ2-7; no definite D call. Looked up from germline, CDR1 is KGHDR and CDR2 is SFDVKD. The CDR3 has 15 residues. The V end was cut by 2 bases, the J end by 3 bases, with 13 bases between.

This chain connects TRBV24-1 to TRBJ2-3; 14 bases fit TRBD2. V trimming: 4 bases; J trimming: 2 bases; junction bases outside the gene matches: 4. This CDR3 comprises 17 residues. Germline loops: CDR1 KGHDR, CDR2 SFDVKD. The CDR3 DNA is TGTGCCACCAGTGAAGGGACTAGCGGGAGCTACACAGATACGCAGTATTTT. Its translation: CATSEGTSGSYTDTQYF.

The V call is TRBV4-1, the J call TRBJ2-1; tentative D call: TRBD2 (6 bases). Germline CDR1 MGHRA, CDR2 YSYEKL. This CDR3 has 16 amino acids. The V end was cut by 5 bases, the J end by 7 bases, with 21 bases between. The CDR3 bases are TGCGCCAGCAGCTTAGACGTAGGGGACTCAGGGAATGAGCAGTTCTTC. Translation: CASSLDVGDSGNEQFF.